The next 24 T cell receptor beta chains were all read from a single sample in a study of blood T cell repertoires in COVID-19. Some clones are missing from TCRdb's copy, which holds only in-frame ones; the method was immunoSEQ multiplex PCR. Here the sample spans 3,500 to 4,000 clones, roughly 90% being singletons. The source material was peripheral blood. These receptor sequences come from a woman in her 70s with active COVID-19.

Relative to its sample, this clone is hyperexpanded (1% or more). This rearrangement joins TRBV25-1 to TRBJ1-6, with 10 nucleotides matching TRBD1. Germline V gene data show CDR1 as MGHDK and CDR2 as SYGVNS. With V trimmed by 3 bases and J by 10 bases, 9 bases remained unmatched. This CDR3 comprises 16 residues. This CDR3 is CASSERGTGVLSPLHF. The DNA of the CDR3 is TGTGCCAGCAGTGAGAGGGGGACAGGGGTTTTATCACCCCTCCACTTT.

This sequence joins TRBV18 and TRBJ1-4; possibly TRBD1 for D (6 bases). The CDR3 sequence is 15 residues long. Germline loops: CDR1 KGHSH, CDR2 LQKENI. V gave up 3 bases and J gave up 3 bases, with 11 bases separating them. In DNA, the CDR3 is TGTGCCAGCTCACCGGCAGGGGTACCTAATGAAAAACTGTTTTTT. Translating gives CASSPAGVPNEKLFF.

The chain uses TRBV20-1 and TRBJ2-1; D gene ambiguous. CDR1 is DFQATT and CDR2 is SNEGSKA in the germline V gene (reference sequence). This CDR3 has 12 residues. Trimming removed 3 bases from V and 7 bases from J, with 10 bases in between. The CDR3 sequence is CSASVQLNEQFF. In DNA form, the CDR3 reads TGCAGTGCTAGTGTACAGCTTAATGAGCAGTTCTTC.

This CDR3 is CASSIPGGLGQFF. The DNA of the CDR3 is TGTGCCAGTAGTATCCCCGGAGGACTCGGTCAGTTCTTC. The V and J genes are TRBV19 and TRBJ2-1, with a tentative D call TRBD2 (5 bases). The V end lost 3 bases, the J end lost 13 bases, and 16 bases lay between the germline ends. Germline CDR1 is LNHDA and CDR2 is SQIVND (reference sequence). CDR3 length: 13 residues.

The chain has TRBV4-3 and TRBJ2-1, with TRBD2 as a possible D gene (6 bases). Germline CDR1 reads LGHNA; CDR2 reads YSLEER. V lost 0 bases, J lost 0 bases, and 12 bases lay in between. This CDR3 is built from 17 residues. In nucleotides, the CDR3 is TGCGCCAGCAGCCAAGATCCTCCGACTAGCTCCTACAATGAGCAGTTCTTC. Protein product: CASSQDPPTSSYNEQFF.

The chain is built from TRBV27 and TRBJ2-1, with D possibly being TRBD1 (6 bases). Trimming took 6 bases from V and 5 from J, leaving 17 bases between them. Germline values: CDR1 MNHEY, CDR2 SMNVEV (reference sequence). This CDR3 region has 15 residues. The CDR3 is CASRPTPGHNNEQFF. The DNA of the CDR3 is TGTGCCAGCAGGCCAACCCCGGGACATAACAATGAGCAGTTCTTC.

The chain has TRBV5-8 and TRBJ1-2; 8 nucleotides align to TRBD1. The CDR3 loop spans 14 amino acids. Per the germline V gene, CDR1 is SGHTS and CDR2 is YDEGEE. V trimming: 4 bases; J trimming: 4 bases; junction bases outside the gene matches: 6. The CDR3 reads CASSPDRVTYGYTF. CDR3 DNA: TGTGCCAGCAGCCCGGACAGGGTTACCTATGGCTACACCTTC.

The chain uses TRBV4-3 and TRBJ1-4; D not resolved. V was pared by 0 bases and J by 1 base, with 12 bases between. This CDR3 is built from 17 residues. Germline values: CDR1 LGHNA, CDR2 YSLEER. This CDR3 is CASSQDSSYLTNEKLFF. Written as DNA, the CDR3 is TGCGCCAGCAGCCAAGATTCCAGTTACCTAACTAATGAAAAACTGTTTTTT.

J is TRBJ1-2 and V is TRBV3-1 (or the pseudogene TRBV3-2), with a tentative D call TRBD1 (6 bases). Germline V gives CDR1 LGHDT, CDR2 YNNKEL (reference sequence). This CDR3 has 14 residues. V was trimmed by 4 bases and J by 5 bases, leaving 14 bases between them. The CDR3 nucleotides read TGTGCCAGCAGCCCACAGGACAGCAGATATGGCTACACCTTC. Residues: CASSPQDSRYGYTF.

The rearrangement uses TRBV11-3 and TRBJ2-2; the match to TRBD1 covers 8 bases. V shed 4 bases, J shed 8 bases, and the junction held 12 bases outside the gene matches. The CDR3 is 16 residues long. CDR1 and CDR2 (germline): SGHNT, YENEEA. As DNA, the CDR3 is TGTGCCAGCAGCTCACCCCTCGGACAGGGAGGAGGGGAGCTGTTTTTT. Translating gives CASSSPLGQGGGELFF.

V gene TRBV7-2 combines with J gene TRBJ2-1; 9 nucleotides align to TRBD2. Germline lookup yields CDR1 SGHTA and CDR2 FQGNSA. Trimming cost V 2 bases and J 3 bases; bases outside gene matches: 2. CDR3 size: 15 residues. CDR3 protein: CASSLKAGGYNEQFF. The CDR3 DNA follows: TGTGCCAGCAGCTTAAAAGCGGGGGGCTACAATGAGCAGTTCTTC.

This chain links TRBV7-2 with TRBJ2-7; possibly TRBD2 for D (6 bases). Germline-derived CDR1 and CDR2 are SGHTA and FQGNSA. V shed 5 bases and J shed 7 bases, with 15 bases lying between them. This CDR3 is 13 amino acids long. The CDR3 DNA sequence: TGTGCCAGCAGCCTACACGGACTATCAGAGCAGTACTTC. It codes for CASSLHGLSEQYF.

V is TRBV10-3 and J is TRBJ1-2; tentatively, D is TRBD1 (6 bases). V lost 8 bases to trimming and J lost 4 bases, with 17 bases between them. Germline V gene data show CDR1 as ENHRY and CDR2 as SYGVKD. CDR3 length equals 14 residues. CDR3 in amino acids: CAIPEGVGGYGYTF. The DNA of the CDR3 is TGTGCCATCCCCGAGGGGGTAGGGGGCTATGGCTACACCTTC.

This clone was seen once. The J gene is TRBJ1-2, the V gene TRBV4-2; 11 bases are a match to TRBD1. Looked up from germline, CDR1 is LGHNA and CDR2 is YNFKEQ. The CDR3 spans 18 residues. Germline trimming cut 1 base from V and 3 bases from J; bases unmatched to any gene: 10. CDR3 in DNA: TGTGCCAGCAGCCAAGTCAGCTGGACAGGGGGCGCGGACTATGGCTACACCTTC. This sequence encodes CASSQVSWTGGADYGYTF.

The CDR3 is CASSSRVRTEAFF. The DNA of the CDR3 is TGTGCCAGCAGCTCCAGGGTAAGAACTGAAGCTTTCTTT. V is TRBV9 and J is TRBJ1-1, with D possibly matching TRBD1 (5 bases). V lost 4 bases to trimming and J lost 5 bases, with 12 bases between them. The CDR3 totals 13 residues. Germline lookup yields CDR1 SGDLS and CDR2 YYNGEE.

This chain joins TRBV25-1 and TRBJ1-1; the D is unclear. Germline values: CDR1 MGHDK, CDR2 SYGVNS. V lost 3 bases and J 0 bases, leaving 8 bases between the germline ends. The CDR3 sequence is 14 residues long. CDR3 loop: CASSESTMNTEAFF. Here the CDR3 DNA reads TGTGCCAGCAGTGAGTCGACAATGAACACTGAAGCTTTCTTT.

This clone was detected once. The chain couples TRBV6-5 to TRBJ2-3; TRBD1 agrees at 8 bases. Germline lookup yields CDR1 MNHEY and CDR2 SVGAGI. Unmatched junction bases numbered 5, after V lost 3 bases and J lost 0 bases. The CDR3 consists of 16 residues. The CDR3 is CASSYSGQASTDTQYF. The CDR3 region has the DNA TGTGCCAGCAGTTATTCGGGACAGGCTAGCACAGATACGCAGTATTTT.

This chain uses TRBV19 with TRBJ1-1; D remains ambiguous. CDR1 and CDR2 from the germline V gene are LNHDA and SQIVND (reference sequence). V was shortened by 5 bases and J by 1 base, with 14 bases between the two germline ends. The CDR3 totals 15 residues. The CDR3 loop reads CASSPQLRRNTEAFF. In DNA form, the CDR3 reads TGTGCCAGTAGTCCCCAACTACGGAGGAACACTGAAGCTTTCTTT.

The chain is built from TRBV7-2 and TRBJ2-1; possibly TRBD2 for D (6 bases). V lost 5 bases and J 7 bases, leaving 18 bases between the germline ends. The CDR3 spans 15 residues. The germline gives CDR1 SGHTA, CDR2 FQGNSA. The CDR3 loop reads CASSPGLPGNNEQFF. As DNA, the CDR3 is TGTGCCAGCAGCCCGGGACTGCCGGGGAATAATGAGCAGTTCTTC. Looking up the rest from reference TRBV7-2 and TRBJ2-1 gives the full variable domain: GAGVSQSPSNKVTEKGKDVELRCDPISGHTALYWYRQSLGQGLEFLIYFQGNSAPDKSGLPSDRFSAERTGGSVSTLTIQRTQQEDSAVYLCASSPGLPGNNEQFFGPGTRLTVL.

The V gene is TRBV7-8, the J gene TRBJ2-5, with TRBD1 as a possible D gene (6 bases). This CDR3 is built from 16 residues. Germline V gene sequence: CDR1 SGHVS, CDR2 FQNEAQ. Trimming took off 2 bases at V and 5 bases at J, with 18 bases between the two ends. CDR3 sequence reads: CASSLYGAPTGETQYF. CDR3 DNA: TGTGCCAGCAGCTTATATGGGGCCCCCACAGGGGAGACCCAGTACTTC.

This clone was seen once. This rearrangement joins TRBV19 to TRBJ2-6, with D perhaps TRBD1 (6 bases). CDR3 length: 16 residues. V lost 5 bases, J lost 1 base, and 12 bases lay in between. Germline V CDR1 and CDR2: LNHDA, SQIVND (reference sequence). CDR3 coding DNA: TGTGCCAGTAGTGTGGACAGTCGGTCTGGGGCCAACGTCCTGACTTTC. Protein product: CASSVDSRSGANVLTF.

The table lists this clone with a count of one. The rearrangement joins TRBV7-3 to TRBJ2-7; 16 bases map to TRBD2. The CDR3 has 17 residues. Losses at the gene ends were 5 bases for V and 0 bases for J; bases not matched to a gene: 4. CDR1 SGHTA and CDR2 FQGTGA come from the germline V gene. The chain's CDR3 is CASSPGTSGGASYEQYF. DNA of the CDR3: TGTGCCAGCAGCCCCGGGACTAGCGGGGGGGCCTCCTACGAGCAGTACTTC.

The gene calls are TRBV14 and TRBJ2-3; D might be TRBD2 (5 bases). Germline CDR1 and CDR2: SGHDN and FVKESK. The length of the CDR3 is 16 residues. V was pared by 1 base and J by 0 bases, with 11 bases between. CDR3 sequence: CASSQGRKRSTDTQYF. Here the CDR3 DNA reads TGTGCCAGCAGCCAAGGGCGCAAGCGGAGCACAGATACGCAGTATTTT.

The V and J genes are TRBV11-2 and TRBJ1-2, with a tentative D call TRBD1 (6 bases). CDR1 and CDR2 from the germline V gene are SGHAT and FQNNGV. V was pared by 0 bases and J by 7 bases, with 15 bases between. This CDR3 is 15 amino acids long. The CDR3 DNA is TGTGCCAGCAGCTTAGATCCAGGGGATGTTAGTGGCTACACCTTC. Protein: CASSLDPGDVSGYTF.